The 2 T cell receptor beta chains below were found in one sample sequenced in a study of post-analysis software for immune sequencing data (dated by TCRdb to about 2015). Libraries were made using PCR. The sequencer was an Illumina HiSeq 2500. Unique molecular identifiers were incorporated into TCR beta cDNA libraries to reduce PCR and sequencing biases. TCRdb reprocessed the public reads (quality trimming at Q25 with fastp, clone calling with MiXCR) and kept in-frame beta chains. Records with the same CDR3 protein are collapsed into one entry carrying the most frequent genes and DNA. For this sample there are roughly 670,000 distinct CDR3 sequences; around 60% appear just once. 11% of the sample is held by the ten biggest clonotypes. General study outcomes and caveats: Patients showed significantly higher frequencies than controls for about 5 TRBV segments, among them TRBV5-6, TRBV5-1 and TRBV20-1.

These receptors have no identified antigens. Sequenced material: blood. Receptor source: a girl aged 2-10 years with multiple sclerosis.

The genes are TRBV27 and TRBJ2-3; D is unresolved. This CDR3 comprises 15 residues. V shed 4 bases and J shed 5 bases, with 16 bases lying between them. Germline V lookup: CDR1 MNHEY, CDR2 SMNVEV (reference sequence). The CDR3 here is CASSSSAAPGDTQYF. The CDR3 DNA reads as TGTGCCAGCAGTTCCTCGGCGGCCCCCGGAGATACGCAGTATTTT.

The chain couples TRBV20-1 to TRBJ2-1; the match to TRBD2 covers 10 bases. CDR3 length: 15 amino acids. Losses at the gene ends were 4 bases for V and 8 bases for J; bases not matched to a gene: 11. Germline values: CDR1 DFQATT, CDR2 SNEGSKA (reference sequence). CDR3 loop: CSANGASGSFYEQFF. The CDR3 nucleotides read TGCAGTGCTAATGGGGCTAGCGGGAGTTTCTATGAGCAGTTCTTC.